This T cell receptor (beta chain) originates from a study of T cell responses to AZD1222 COVID-19 vaccine. In the study overall: Pooling was applied to second doses at about 4 or about 12 weeks.

Study-level findings and limits: Across spike, vaccine-associated CD4 TCRs were found, dominant at 160-218 and 743-854. The number of AZD1222 recipients seropositive at baseline was only 5 to 7.

Produced via immunoSEQ multiplex PCR; TCRdb's table is partial and in-frame only. The sample has about 180,000 clones; roughly nine tenths are singletons. Trimming took 0 bases from V and 8 from J; bases not matched to a gene: 5. The CDR3 spans 15 residues. Germline CDR1 and CDR2: SGHRS and YFSETQ. About this clone itself: Its antigen is not known.

This specimen consisted of peripheral blood, obtained on day 0 of AZD1222 vaccination. The genes are TRBV5-1 and TRBJ2-3; 11 bases are shared with TRBD2. The sequence derives from an adult in good health. The CDR3 region has the DNA TGCGCCAGCAGCTTGGTAGCGGGAGGGCAAAGTACGCAGTATTTT. This codes for CASSLVAGGQSTQYF. Full variable domain (remainder filled in from reference TRBV5-1 and TRBJ2-3): KAGVTQTPRYLIKTRGQQVTLSCSPISGHRSVSWYQQTPGQGLQFLFEYFSETQRNKGNFPGRFSGRQFSNSRSEMNVSTLELGDSALYLCASSLVAGGQSTQYFGPGTRLTVL.